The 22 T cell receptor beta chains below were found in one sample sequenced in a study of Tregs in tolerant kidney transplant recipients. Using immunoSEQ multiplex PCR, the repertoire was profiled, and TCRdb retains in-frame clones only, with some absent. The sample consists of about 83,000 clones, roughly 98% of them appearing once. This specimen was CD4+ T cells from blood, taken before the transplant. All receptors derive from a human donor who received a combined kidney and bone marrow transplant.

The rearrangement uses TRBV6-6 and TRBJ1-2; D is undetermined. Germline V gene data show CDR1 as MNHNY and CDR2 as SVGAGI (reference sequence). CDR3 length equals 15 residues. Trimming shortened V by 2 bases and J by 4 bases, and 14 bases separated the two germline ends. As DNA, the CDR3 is TGTGCCAGCAGTTACAGCTCGAGAGGAATCTATGGCTACACCTTC. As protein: CASSYSSRGIYGYTF.

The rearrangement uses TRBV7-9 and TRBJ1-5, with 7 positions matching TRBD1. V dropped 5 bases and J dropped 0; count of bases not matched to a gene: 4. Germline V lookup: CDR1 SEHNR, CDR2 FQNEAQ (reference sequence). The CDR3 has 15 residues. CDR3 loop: CASSPGQVSNQPQHF. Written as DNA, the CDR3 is TGTGCCAGCAGCCCCGGACAGGTTAGCAATCAGCCCCAGCATTTT.

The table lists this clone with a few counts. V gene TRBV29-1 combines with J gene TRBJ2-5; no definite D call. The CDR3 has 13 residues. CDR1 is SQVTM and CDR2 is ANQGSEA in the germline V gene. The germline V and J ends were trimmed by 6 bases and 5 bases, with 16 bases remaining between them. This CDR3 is CSVTVPGAETQYF. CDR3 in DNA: TGCAGCGTGACGGTTCCAGGCGCGGAGACCCAGTACTTC.

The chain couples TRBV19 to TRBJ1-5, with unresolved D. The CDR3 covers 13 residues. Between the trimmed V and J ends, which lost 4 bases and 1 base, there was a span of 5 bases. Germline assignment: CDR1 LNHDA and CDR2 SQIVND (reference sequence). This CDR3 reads CASSTGSNQPQHF. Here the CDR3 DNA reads TGTGCCAGTAGTACGGGGAGCAATCAGCCCCAGCATTTT. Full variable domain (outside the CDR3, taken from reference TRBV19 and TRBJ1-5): DGGITQSPKYLFRKEGQNVTLSCEQNLNHDAMYWYRQDPGQGLRLIYYSQIVNDFQKGDIAEGYSVSREKKESFPLTVTSAQKNPTAFYLCASSTGSNQPQHFGDGTRLSIL.

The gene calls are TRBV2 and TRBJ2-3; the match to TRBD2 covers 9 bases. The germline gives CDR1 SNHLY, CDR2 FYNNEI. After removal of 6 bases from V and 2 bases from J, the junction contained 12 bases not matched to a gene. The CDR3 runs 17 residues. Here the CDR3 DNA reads TGTGCCAGCAGGAGAAACCTAGCGGGGACGATCACAGATACGCAGTATTTT. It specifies CASRRNLAGTITDTQYF.

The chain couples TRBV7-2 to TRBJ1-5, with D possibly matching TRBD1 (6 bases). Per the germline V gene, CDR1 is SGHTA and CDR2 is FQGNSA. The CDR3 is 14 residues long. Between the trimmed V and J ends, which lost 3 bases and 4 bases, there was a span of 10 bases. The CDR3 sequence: CASSLDSKNQPQHF. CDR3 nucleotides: TGTGCCAGCAGCTTGGACAGTAAAAATCAGCCCCAGCATTTT.

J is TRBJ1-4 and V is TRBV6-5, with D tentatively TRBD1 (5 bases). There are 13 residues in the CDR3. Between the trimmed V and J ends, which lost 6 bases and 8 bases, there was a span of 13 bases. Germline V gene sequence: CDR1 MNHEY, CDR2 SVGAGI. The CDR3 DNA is TGTGCCAGCAGCCGCGACGGGGGAGAAAAACTGTTTTTT. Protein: CASSRDGGEKLFF.

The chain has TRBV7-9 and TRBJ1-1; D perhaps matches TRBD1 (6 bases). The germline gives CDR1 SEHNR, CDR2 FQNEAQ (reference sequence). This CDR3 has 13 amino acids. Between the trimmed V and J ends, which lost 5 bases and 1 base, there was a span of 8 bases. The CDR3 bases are TGTGCCAGCAGCCTACAGGGGAACACTGAAGCTTTCTTT. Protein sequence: CASSLQGNTEAFF.

For the CDR3, the DNA is TGTGCCAGCAGCTTAGATTTAACTAGCGCCACCTACGAGCAGTACTTC. As protein: CASSLDLTSATYEQYF. This rearrangement joins TRBV11-3 to TRBJ2-7, with 7 bases aligning to TRBD2. Germline V lookup: CDR1 SGHNT, CDR2 YENEEA. The CDR3 contains 16 residues. The V segment lost 0 bases and the J segment 2 bases; nucleotides outside the gene matches: 7.

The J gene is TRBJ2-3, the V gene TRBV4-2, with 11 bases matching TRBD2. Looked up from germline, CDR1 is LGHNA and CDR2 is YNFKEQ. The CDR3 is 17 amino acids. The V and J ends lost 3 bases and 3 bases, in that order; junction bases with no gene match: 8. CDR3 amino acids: CASSQTGLADGTDTQYF. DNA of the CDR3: TGTGCCAGCAGCCAGACGGGACTAGCGGACGGGACAGATACGCAGTATTTT.

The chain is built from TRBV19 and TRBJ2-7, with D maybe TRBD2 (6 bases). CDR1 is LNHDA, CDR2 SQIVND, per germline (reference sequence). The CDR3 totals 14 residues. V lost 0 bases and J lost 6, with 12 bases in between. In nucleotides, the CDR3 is TGTGCCAGTAGTATAGAAGCTAGCGTGAGCGAGCAGTACTTC. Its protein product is CASSIEASVSEQYF.

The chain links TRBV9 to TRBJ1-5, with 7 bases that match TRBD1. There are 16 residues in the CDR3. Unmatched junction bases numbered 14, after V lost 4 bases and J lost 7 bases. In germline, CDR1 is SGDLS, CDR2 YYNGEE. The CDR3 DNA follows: TGTGCCAGCAGCCCCCAAGGACAGGTTCTGCACCAGCCCCAGCATTTT. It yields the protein CASSPQGQVLHQPQHF.

This CDR3 reads CASSGSGRDTGELFF. The CDR3, as DNA: TGTGCCAGCAGTGGTAGCGGGAGGGACACCGGGGAGCTGTTTTTT. The J gene is TRBJ2-2, the V gene TRBV2; TRBD2 agrees at 11 bases. V lost 4 bases to trimming and J lost 3 bases; unmatched junction nucleotides: 1. Per germline, CDR1 SNHLY and CDR2 FYNNEI. This CDR3 region has 15 residues.

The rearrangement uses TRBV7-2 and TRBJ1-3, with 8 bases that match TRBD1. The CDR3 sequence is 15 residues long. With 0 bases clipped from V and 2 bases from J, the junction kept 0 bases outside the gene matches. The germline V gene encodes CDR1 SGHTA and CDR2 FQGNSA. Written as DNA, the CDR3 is TGTGCCAGCAGCTTAGCGACAGGGGCTGGAAACACCATATATTTT. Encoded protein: CASSLATGAGNTIYF.

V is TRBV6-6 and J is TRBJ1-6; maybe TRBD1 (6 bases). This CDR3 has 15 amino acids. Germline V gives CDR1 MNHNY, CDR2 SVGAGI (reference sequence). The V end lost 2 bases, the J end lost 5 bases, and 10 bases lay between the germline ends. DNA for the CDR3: TGTGCCAGCAGTTACGCGGACAGAAATAATTCACCCCTCCACTTT. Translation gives CASSYADRNNSPLHF.

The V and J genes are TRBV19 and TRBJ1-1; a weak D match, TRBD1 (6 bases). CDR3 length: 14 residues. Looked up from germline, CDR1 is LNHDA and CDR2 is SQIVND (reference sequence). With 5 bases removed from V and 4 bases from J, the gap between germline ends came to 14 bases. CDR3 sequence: CASSLQGRITEAFF. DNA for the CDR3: TGTGCCAGTAGTCTACAGGGAAGGATCACTGAAGCTTTCTTT.

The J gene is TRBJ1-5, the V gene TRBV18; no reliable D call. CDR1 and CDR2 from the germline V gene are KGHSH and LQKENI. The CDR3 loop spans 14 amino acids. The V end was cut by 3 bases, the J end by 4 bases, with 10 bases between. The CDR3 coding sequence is TGTGCCAGCTCACCGCTGGGGAGAAATCAGCCCCAGCATTTT. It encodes CASSPLGRNQPQHF.

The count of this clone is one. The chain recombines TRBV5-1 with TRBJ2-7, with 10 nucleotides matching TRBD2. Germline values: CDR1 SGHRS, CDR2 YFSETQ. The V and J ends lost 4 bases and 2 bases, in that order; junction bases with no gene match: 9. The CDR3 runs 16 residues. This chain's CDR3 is CASSLSGGAGPYEQYF. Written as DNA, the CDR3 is TGCGCCAGCAGCCTAAGCGGGGGGGCAGGGCCCTACGAGCAGTACTTC.

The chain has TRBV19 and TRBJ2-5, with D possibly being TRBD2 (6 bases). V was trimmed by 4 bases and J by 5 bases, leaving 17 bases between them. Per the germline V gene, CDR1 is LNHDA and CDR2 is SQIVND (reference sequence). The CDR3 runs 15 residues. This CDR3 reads CASSTREPGRETQYF. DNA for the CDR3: TGTGCCAGTAGTACCCGGGAGCCGGGGCGGGAGACCCAGTACTTC.

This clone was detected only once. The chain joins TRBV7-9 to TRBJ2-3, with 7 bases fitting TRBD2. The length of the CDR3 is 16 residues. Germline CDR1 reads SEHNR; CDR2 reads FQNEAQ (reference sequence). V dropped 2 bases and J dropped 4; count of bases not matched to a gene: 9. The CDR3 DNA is TGTGCCAGCAGCTTACTGAGCGGGGCCGGGGCAGATACGCAGTATTTT. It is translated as CASSLLSGAGADTQYF.

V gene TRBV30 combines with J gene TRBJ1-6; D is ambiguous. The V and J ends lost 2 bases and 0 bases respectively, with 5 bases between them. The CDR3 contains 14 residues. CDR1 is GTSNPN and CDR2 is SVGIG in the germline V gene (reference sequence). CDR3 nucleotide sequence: TGTGCCTGGAGTCTGAGCTCCTATAATTCACCCCTCCACTTT. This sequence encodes CAWSLSSYNSPLHF.

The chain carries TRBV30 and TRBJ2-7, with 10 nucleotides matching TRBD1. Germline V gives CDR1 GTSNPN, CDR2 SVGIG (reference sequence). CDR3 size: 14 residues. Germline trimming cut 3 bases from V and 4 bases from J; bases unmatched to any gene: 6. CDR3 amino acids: CAWSRDRGIYEQYF. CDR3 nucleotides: TGTGCCTGGAGCCGGGACAGGGGAATTTACGAGCAGTACTTC.